The rows below give T cell receptor beta chains drawn from one sample of a study of T cell clusters in autoimmune cytopenias. TCRdb re-called the multiplex PCR reads; one entry per CDR3 protein, DNA not given. Here the sample table reports more than 6,500 distinct CDR3 sequences. The sample comprised peripheral blood. The receptors come from a human donor with an autoimmune cytopenia or autoimmune hepatitis (not recorded which). The CDR3 runs from the conserved cysteine through the conserved F or W. The order of the fields is V gene, clone size, J gene, CDR3 protein. Clone sizes are given selectively: once, few, many, or a class where the clone is expanded.

>TRBV6-5|.|TRBJ2-7
CASSYSYEGHSYEQYF
>TRBV13|medium-sized|TRBJ2-5
CASSLLANQETQYF
>TRBV29-1|medium-sized|TRBJ1-2
CSGGIGNNYGYTF
>TRBV6-2/TRBV6-3|medium-sized|TRBJ2-3
CATLRGGVLTDTQYF
>TRBV19|medium-sized|TRBJ2-3
CASSMEDTDTQYF
>TRBV6-5|.|TRBJ2-1
CASSPITRTNSYNEQFF
>TRBV6-5|.|TRBJ2-7
CASTPRGGLSYEQYF
>TRBV30|medium-sized|TRBJ2-5
CAWSVGGLQETQYF
>TRBV5-6|.|TRBJ2-1
CASRASGSAYNEQFF
>TRBV11-1|medium-sized|TRBJ2-2
CASSEEAGELFF
>TRBV5-1|.|TRBJ2-3
CASSLDQGATDTQYF
>TRBV10-1|.|TRBJ2-3
CASSDGGASTDTQYF
>TRBV19|medium-sized|TRBJ1-5
CASSIPRSNQPQHF
>TRBV9|.|TRBJ1-1
CASSVRVNTEAFF
>TRBV6-5|.|TRBJ2-6
CASTATASSSGANVLTF
>TRBV5-6|medium-sized|TRBJ2-1
CASSAQTGDYNEQFF
>TRBV19|.|TRBJ2-5
CASSPQGWGLKETQYF
>TRBV5-5|medium-sized|TRBJ1-4
CASSLGWAGLNEKLFF
>TRBV19|.|TRBJ1-1
CASIDWNTEAFF
>TRBV12-3/TRBV12-4|medium-sized|TRBJ1-1
CASIQGHLNTEAFF
>TRBV29-1|medium-sized|TRBJ2-1
CSVLGEPEEQFF
>TRBV19|medium-sized|TRBJ1-1
CASNHRQGGNTEAFF
>TRBV6-1|medium-sized|TRBJ1-2
CASSEGLAYGYTF
>TRBV29-1|medium-sized|TRBJ2-5
CSVGGGDQETQYF
>TRBV6-5|medium-sized|TRBJ2-5
CASRPPGQGGETQYF
>TRBV5-4|medium-sized|TRBJ2-2
CASSRASGRTGELFF
>TRBV6-1|medium-sized|TRBJ2-5
CASSALGGNSYVAQYF
>TRBV7-9|.|TRBJ2-7
CASSLVGRGLYEQYF
>TRBV19|.|TRBJ2-5
CASSRGTTQETQYF
>TRBV30|medium-sized|TRBJ1-6
CAWSVGDSPLHF
>TRBV19|medium-sized|TRBJ2-3
CASSPSSPRDTQYF
>TRBV10-3|.|TRBJ2-2
CASSGTLGLAGVGELFF
>TRBV27|medium-sized|TRBJ2-2
CASSLRYTGELFF
>TRBV7-3|.|TRBJ2-3
CASRLTGASTDTQYF
>TRBV7-2|.|TRBJ1-2
CASSSDRTYGYTF
>TRBV13|.|TRBJ1-6
CASSSARGVDNSPLHF
>TRBV10-3|medium-sized|TRBJ2-1
CAIGDRTGSEQFF
>TRBV5-6|medium-sized|TRBJ2-4
CASSFGVAKNIQYF
>TRBV6-5|medium-sized|TRBJ2-1
CASSYGTSRFF
>TRBV19|medium-sized|TRBJ1-4
CASSEDRDLNEKLFF